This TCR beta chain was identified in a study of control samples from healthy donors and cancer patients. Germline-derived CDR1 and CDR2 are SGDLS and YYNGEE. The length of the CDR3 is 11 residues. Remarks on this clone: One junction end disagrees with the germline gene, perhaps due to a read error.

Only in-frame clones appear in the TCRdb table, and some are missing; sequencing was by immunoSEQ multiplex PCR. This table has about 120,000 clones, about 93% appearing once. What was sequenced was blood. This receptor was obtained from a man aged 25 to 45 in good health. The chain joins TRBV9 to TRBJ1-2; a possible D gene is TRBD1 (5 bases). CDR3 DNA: TGTGCTTCAGAGGGGAGGAATGGCCACACCTTC. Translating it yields CASEGRNGHTF. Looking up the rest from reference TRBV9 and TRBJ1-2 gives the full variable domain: DSGVTQTPKHLITATGQRVTLRCSPRSGDLSVYWYQQSLDQGLQFLIQYYNGEERAKGNILERFSAQQFPDLHSELNLSSLELGDSALYFCASEGRNGHTFGSGTRLTVV.